The TCR beta chain under discussion was sequenced for a study of CD8 T cells in Susac syndrome. General study results and limits: Only a relatively small number of individuals were included in the TCR sequencing and HLA analysis.

Healthy donors, matched for age and sex, constituted the control group. The TEMRA cells underwent FACS enrichment, while the CD8+ and CD4+ T cells underwent negative isolation. After extraction with the RNeasy kit, 0.5 to 1 ug of the RNA was reverse transcribed using random hexamers. Multiplex immunoSEQ PCR targeted 54 Vbeta and 13 Jbeta TCR beta segments. TCRdb re-called the immunoSEQ multiplex PCR reads through MiXCR, storing one row per CDR3 protein. The sample yields 90,000 or so distinct CDR3 sequences, 85% to 95% seen once. Germline CDR1 MNHEY, CDR2 SMNVEV (reference sequence). The CDR3 spans 14 residues. Trimming pared 0 bases from V and 4 bases from J, leaving 10 bases between. About this clonotype itself: Antigen: not known.

The sample comprised CD8+ T cells from PBMCs. This clonotype originated in a human donor in good health. V usage is TRBV27 and J usage is TRBJ2-7, with D perhaps assigned TRBD1 or TRBD2 (5 bases each). The CDR3 is CASSLSGALYEQYF. The CDR3 DNA reads as TGTGCCAGCAGTTTATCCGGGGCACTTTACGAGCAGTACTTC.